This T cell receptor (beta chain) was found in a study of shared clonotypes between healthy human individuals. Study-wide points: Sampling covered nothing but blood. Tissue TCR repertoires likely differ from those found in blood. The genetic and exposure-history diversity represented was limited by few donors.

Details on this clone: Its antigen remains unknown.

Researchers ran the assay at a deep level. Every subset had its genomic DNA shared out evenly among several immunoSEQ plates. The table came from immunoSEQ multiplex PCR; TCRdb's copy has only in-frame clones and leaves some out. The top ten hold around 13% of the sample, which has around 510,000 clones, around 78% seen once. In germline, CDR1 is LNHDA, CDR2 SQIVND (reference sequence). The CDR3 is made up of 15 amino acids. Trimming removed 3 bases from V and 3 bases from J, with 12 bases in between. Sequenced material: PBMCs. This TCR came from a woman aged 40-49 years in good health. Some clones in this sample may be carry-over from other donors' samples. The chain recombines TRBV19 with TRBJ1-5; a weak D match, TRBD1 (5 bases). This chain's CDR3 is CASSIGGTPNQPQHF. The CDR3 DNA reads TGTGCCAGTAGTATCGGAGGGACCCCCAATCAGCCCCAGCATTTT.